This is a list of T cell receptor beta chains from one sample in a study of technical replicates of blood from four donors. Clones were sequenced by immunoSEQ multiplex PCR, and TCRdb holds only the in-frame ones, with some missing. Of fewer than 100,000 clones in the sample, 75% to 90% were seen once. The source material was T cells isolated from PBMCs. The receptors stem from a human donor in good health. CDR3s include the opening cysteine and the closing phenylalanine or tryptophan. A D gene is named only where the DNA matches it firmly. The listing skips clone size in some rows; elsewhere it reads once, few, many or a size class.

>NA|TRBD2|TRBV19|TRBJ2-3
TGTGCCAGTAGTCCCTGGACTAGCGGGAGGGCGTCAGATACGCAGTATTTT
CASSPWTSGRASDTQYF
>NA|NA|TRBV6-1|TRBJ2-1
TGTGCCAGCAGTGAAGGCCAACTCAATGAGCAGTTCTTC
CASSEGQLNEQFF
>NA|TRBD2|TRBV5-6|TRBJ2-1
TGTGCCAGCAGCTTAGGACTAGCGGGGGACAATGAGCAGTTCTTC
CASSLGLAGDNEQFF
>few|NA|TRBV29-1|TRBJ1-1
TGCAGCGTTGAAGACGGGAGGAACACTGAAGCTTTCTTT
CSVEDGRNTEAFF
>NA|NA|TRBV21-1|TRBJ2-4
TGTGCCAGCAGTAGACAGAGTCTAAACATTCAGTACTTC
CASSRQSLNIQYF
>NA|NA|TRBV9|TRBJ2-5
TGTGCCAGCAGCTCGGACAACTTCCAAGAGACCCAGTACTTC
CASSSDNFQETQYF
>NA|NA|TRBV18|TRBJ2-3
TGTGCCAGCTCGGTGACTAGGAGGACCCTAGATACGCAGTATTTT
CASSVTRRTLDTQYF
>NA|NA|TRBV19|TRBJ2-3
TGTGCCAGTAACAACAATTACAGGACAGATACGCAGTATTTT
CASNNNYRTDTQYF
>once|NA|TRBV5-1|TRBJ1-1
TGCGCCAGCAGTCGTACAGGGAACACTGAAGCTTTCTTT
CASSRTGNTEAFF
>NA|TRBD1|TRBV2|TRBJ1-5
TGTGCCAGCACTTCCGGGACAGGGAATCAGCCCCAGCATTTT
CASTSGTGNQPQHF
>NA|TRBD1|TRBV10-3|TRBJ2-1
TGTGCCATCAGTGGGGTTGTGGACAGGAGTTACAATGAGCAGTTCTTC
CAISGVVDRSYNEQFF
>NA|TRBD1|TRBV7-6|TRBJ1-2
TGTGCCAGCAGCCCTGGGACAGTAAACTATGGCTACACCTTC
CASSPGTVNYGYTF
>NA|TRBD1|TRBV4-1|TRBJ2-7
TGCGCCAGCAGCCAAGGTACAGGACAGGGGGCCTACGAGCAGTACTTC
CASSQGTGQGAYEQYF
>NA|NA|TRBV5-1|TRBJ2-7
TGCGCCAGCAGCTTAACAGGCTACGAGCAGTACTTC
CASSLTGYEQYF
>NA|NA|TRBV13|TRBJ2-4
TGTGCCAGCAGCTTATCCATCGGAGGGAACATTCAGTACTTC
CASSLSIGGNIQYF
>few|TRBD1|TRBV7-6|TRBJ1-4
TGTGCCAGCAGCTTAGGACAGGGTTATGAAAAACTGTTTTTT
CASSLGQGYEKLFF
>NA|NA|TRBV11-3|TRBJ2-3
TGTGCCAGCAGCTTATCTAGCACAGATACGCAGTATTTT
CASSLSSTDTQYF
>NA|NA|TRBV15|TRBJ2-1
TGTGCCACCAGCAGAGATCGGGTAGCGGAGCAGTTCTTC
CATSRDRVAEQFF
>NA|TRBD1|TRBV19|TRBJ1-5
TGTGCCAGTAGTACGACAGGGGGTAGCAATCAGCCCCAGCATTTT
CASSTTGGSNQPQHF
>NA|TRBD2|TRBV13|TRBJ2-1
TGTGCCAGCAGCTCAATGGGACTAGCGGGAGGTGTCTACAATGAGCAGTTCTTC
CASSSMGLAGGVYNEQFF
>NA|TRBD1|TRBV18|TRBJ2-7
TGTGCCAGCTCACCCACGACAGGGCGGGTCATCGAGCAGTACTTC
CASSPTTGRVIEQYF
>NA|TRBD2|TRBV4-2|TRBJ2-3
TGTGCCAGCAGCCAGGGAACCTTCAGCGGGAGGGCCGTTTCAGATACGCAGTATTTT
CASSQGTFSGRAVSDTQYF
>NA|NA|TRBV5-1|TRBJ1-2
TGCGCCAGCAGCTCGGAACGTGGGCGCTACACCTTC
CASSSERGRYTF